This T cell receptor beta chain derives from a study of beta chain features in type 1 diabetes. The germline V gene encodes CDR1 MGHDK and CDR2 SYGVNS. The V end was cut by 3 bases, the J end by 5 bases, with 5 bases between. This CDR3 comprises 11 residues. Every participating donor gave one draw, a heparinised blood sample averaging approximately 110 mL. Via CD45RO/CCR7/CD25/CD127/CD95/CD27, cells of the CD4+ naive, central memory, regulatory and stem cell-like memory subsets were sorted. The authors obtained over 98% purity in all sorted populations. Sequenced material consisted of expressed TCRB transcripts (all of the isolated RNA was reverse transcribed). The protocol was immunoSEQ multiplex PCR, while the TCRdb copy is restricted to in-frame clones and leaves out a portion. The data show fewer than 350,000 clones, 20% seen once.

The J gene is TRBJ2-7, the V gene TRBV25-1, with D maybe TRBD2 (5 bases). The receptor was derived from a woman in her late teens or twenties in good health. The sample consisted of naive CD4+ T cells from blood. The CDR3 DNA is TGTGCCAGCAGTGAGCGGGACGAGCAGTACTTC. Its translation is CASSERDEQYF.